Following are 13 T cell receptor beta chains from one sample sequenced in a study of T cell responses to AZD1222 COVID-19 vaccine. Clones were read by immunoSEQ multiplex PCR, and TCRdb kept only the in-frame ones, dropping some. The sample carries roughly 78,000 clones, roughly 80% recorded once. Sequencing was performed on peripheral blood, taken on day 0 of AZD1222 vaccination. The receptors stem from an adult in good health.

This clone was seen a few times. This CDR3 reads CASSQEWGLNTGELFF. DNA of the CDR3: TGTGCCAGCAGCCAAGAATGGGGACTTAACACCGGGGAGCTGTTTTTT. The chain combines TRBV4-2 with TRBJ2-2; a possible D gene is TRBD2 (6 bases). Germline CDR1 is LGHNA and CDR2 is YNFKEQ. The length of the CDR3 is 16 residues. V shed 0 bases and J shed 2 bases, with 10 bases lying between them.

This chain's CDR3 is CASSIVRDYNQPQHF. Here the CDR3 DNA reads TGTGCCAGCAGCATCGTCCGGGACTACAATCAGCCCCAGCATTTT. V is TRBV21-1 and J is TRBJ1-5. TRBV21-1 is annotated as a pseudogene. The CDR3 covers 15 residues.

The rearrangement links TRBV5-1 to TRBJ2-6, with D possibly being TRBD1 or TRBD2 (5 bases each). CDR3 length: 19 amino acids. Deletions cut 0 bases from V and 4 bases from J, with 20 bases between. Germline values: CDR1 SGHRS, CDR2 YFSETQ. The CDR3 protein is CASSLEPGTQLTGANVLTF. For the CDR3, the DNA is TGCGCCAGCAGCTTGGAGCCCGGGACCCAACTAACCGGGGCCAACGTCCTGACTTTC.

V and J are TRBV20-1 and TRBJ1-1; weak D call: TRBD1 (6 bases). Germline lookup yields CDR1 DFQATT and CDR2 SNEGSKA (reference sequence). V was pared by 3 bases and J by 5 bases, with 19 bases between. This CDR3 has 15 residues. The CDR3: CSASLQGAGWTEAFF. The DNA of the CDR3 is TGCAGTGCTAGTTTACAGGGAGCAGGGTGGACTGAAGCTTTCTTT.

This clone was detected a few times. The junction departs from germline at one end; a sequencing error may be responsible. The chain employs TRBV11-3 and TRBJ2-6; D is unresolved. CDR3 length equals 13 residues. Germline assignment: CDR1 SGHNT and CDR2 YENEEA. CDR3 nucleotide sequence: TGTGCCAGCAGCTCGCCTCGGACCAATGTCCTGACTTTC. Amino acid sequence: CASSSPRTNVLTF.

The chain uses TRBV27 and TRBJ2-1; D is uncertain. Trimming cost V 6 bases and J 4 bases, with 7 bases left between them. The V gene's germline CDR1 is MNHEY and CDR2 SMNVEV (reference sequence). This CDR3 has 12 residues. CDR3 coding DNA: TGTGCCAGCAGAACCGGGTACAATGAGCAGTTCTTC. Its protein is CASRTGYNEQFF.

DNA for the CDR3: TGTGCCAGTAGTTCGTGGGCCCAAAAAGAGACCCAGTACTTC. It specifies CASSSWAQKETQYF. The rearrangement links TRBV19 to TRBJ2-5; D not resolved. The germline V gene encodes CDR1 LNHDA and CDR2 SQIVND (reference sequence). The CDR3 covers 14 residues. Trimming took off 5 bases at V and 3 bases at J, with 13 bases between the two ends.

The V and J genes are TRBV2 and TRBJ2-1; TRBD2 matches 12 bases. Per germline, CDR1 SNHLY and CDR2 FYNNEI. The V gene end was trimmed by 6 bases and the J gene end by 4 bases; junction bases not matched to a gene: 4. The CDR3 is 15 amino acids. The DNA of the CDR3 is TGTGCCAGCAGCCTACTAGCGGGAGGTTACAATGAGCAGTTCTTC. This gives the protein CASSLLAGGYNEQFF.

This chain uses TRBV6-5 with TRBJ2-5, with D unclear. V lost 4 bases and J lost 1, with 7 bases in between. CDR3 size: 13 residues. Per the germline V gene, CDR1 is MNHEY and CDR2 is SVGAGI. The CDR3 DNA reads TGTGCCAGCAGTTGGTCACTCCAAGAGACCCAGTACTTC. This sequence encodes CASSWSLQETQYF.

In DNA form, the CDR3 reads TGTGCCAGCAGCTTGGGCCGGATGAGAGAGACCCAGTACTTC. Amino acid sequence: CASSLGRMRETQYF. The chain has TRBV7-2 and TRBJ2-5, with D uncertain. Germline V CDR1 and CDR2: SGHTA, FQGNSA. V lost 3 bases and J 4 bases, leaving 12 bases between the germline ends. The CDR3 is 14 residues long.

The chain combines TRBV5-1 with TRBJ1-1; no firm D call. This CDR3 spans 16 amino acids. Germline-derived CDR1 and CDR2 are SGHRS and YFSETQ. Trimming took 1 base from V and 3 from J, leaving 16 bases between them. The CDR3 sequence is CASSLTGSGMDTEAFF. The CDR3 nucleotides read TGCGCCAGCAGCTTGACCGGTTCCGGAATGGACACTGAAGCTTTCTTT.

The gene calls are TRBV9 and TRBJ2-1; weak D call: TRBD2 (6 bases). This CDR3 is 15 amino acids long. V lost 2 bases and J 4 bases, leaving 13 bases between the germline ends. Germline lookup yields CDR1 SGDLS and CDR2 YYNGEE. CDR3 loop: CASSVSGERYNEQFF. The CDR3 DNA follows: TGTGCCAGCAGCGTTTCGGGGGAGAGGTACAATGAGCAGTTCTTC. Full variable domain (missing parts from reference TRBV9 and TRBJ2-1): DSGVTQTPKHLITATGQRVTLRCSPRSGDLSVYWYQQSLDQGLQFLIQYYNGEERAKGNILERFSAQQFPDLHSELNLSSLELGDSALYFCASSVSGERYNEQFFGPGTRLTVL.

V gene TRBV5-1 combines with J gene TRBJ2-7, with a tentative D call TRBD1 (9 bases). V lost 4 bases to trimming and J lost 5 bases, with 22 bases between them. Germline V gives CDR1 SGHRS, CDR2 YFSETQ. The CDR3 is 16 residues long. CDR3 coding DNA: TGCGCCAGCAGCCGGGAGGGACAGGGTTCTATCAACGAGCAGTACTTC. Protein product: CASSREGQGSINEQYF.